The clone carrying this T cell receptor beta chain was picked up many times. Tagging with unique molecular identifiers was applied to individual cDNA molecules. TCRdb called the 5' RACE reads again in MiXCR, with one record for every CDR3 protein. This sample has about 70,000 distinct CDR3 sequences, with approximately 12% found just once. This entry is derived from a study of early T cells in non-severe SARS-CoV-2 infection. The overall study: Alpha and beta chains were unpaired, from unsorted whole-blood bulk RNA.

The V end lost 3 bases, the J end lost 5 bases, and 21 bases lay between the germline ends. The CDR3 consists of 16 residues. In germline, CDR1 is SGDLS, CDR2 YYNGEE. The receptor's source is an adult who was a healthcare worker with PCR-confirmed SARS-CoV-2 infection or an uninfected control (not recorded which). The sample comprised whole blood. The chain has TRBV9 and TRBJ2-7, with D possibly matching TRBD2 (6 bases). CDR3 nucleotides: TGTGCCAGCAGCGAATCACGGGAGTACTTTCCGGACGAGCAGTACTTC. Its protein is CASSESREYFPDEQYF.